This passage covers 21 T cell receptor beta chains from one sample sequenced in a study of T-cell reconstitution after alpha-beta-depleted transplantation in children. During its preparation, the TCRbeta library received unique molecular identifiers. One entry per CDR3 protein results from TCRdb running MiXCR on the PCR reads. In the table there are some 81,000 distinct CDR3 sequences, less than 15% of which are singletons. The material sequenced was PBMCs, mostly from graft donor cells, taken 180 days after TCRalphabeta/CD19-depleted stem cell transplant. Receptors were obtained from a male patient aged 2-15 years who had a stem cell transplant for acute lymphoblastic leukemia, so the T cells may come from the graft donor.

This clonotype turned up a few times. This rearrangement joins TRBV4-2 to TRBJ1-1; D may be TRBD1 (5 bases). This CDR3 has 14 residues. Trimming took 2 bases from V and 1 from J, leaving 8 bases between them. Germline CDR1 and CDR2: LGHNA and YNFKEQ. For the CDR3, the DNA is TGTGCCAGCAGCCAACAGGGTCCGAACACTGAAGCTTTCTTT. As protein: CASSQQGPNTEAFF.

CDR3: CASSLRLPSTDTQYF. CDR3 nucleotides: TGTGCCAGCAGTCTCCGACTTCCCAGCACAGATACGCAGTATTTT. The J gene is TRBJ2-3, the V gene TRBV7-2; D ambiguous. CDR1 and CDR2 (germline): SGHTA, FQGNSA. The CDR3 has 15 amino acids. V was clipped by 6 bases and J by 0 bases, with 13 bases between them. The whole variable domain, remainder taken from reference TRBV7-2 and TRBJ2-3, is GAGVSQSPSNKVTEKGKDVELRCDPISGHTALYWYRQSLGQGLEFLIYFQGNSAPDKSGLPSDRFSAERTGGSVSTLTIQRTQQEDSAVYLCASSLRLPSTDTQYFGPGTRLTVL.

The chain uses TRBV28 and TRBJ2-7, with D perhaps TRBD1 (6 bases). This CDR3 has 12 residues. CDR1 MDHEN and CDR2 SYDVKM come from the germline V gene. V was cut by 6 bases and J by 6 bases, with 12 bases left in between. Written as DNA, the CDR3 is TGTGCCAGCAGCCCCTGGGGGCGCGAGCAGTACTTC. Encoded protein: CASSPWGREQYF.

In its sample, this clonotype was seen many times. In DNA form, the CDR3 reads TGTGCCAGCAGTTACATCGGGCTTTCCTACAATGAGCAGTTCTTC. Protein: CASSYIGLSYNEQFF. The chain combines TRBV6-2 or TRBV6-3 with TRBJ2-1, with D uncertain. The ends were cut back, 2 bases at V and 1 base at J, with 9 bases in the middle. This CDR3 has 15 amino acids. Germline V gives CDR1 MNHEY, CDR2 SVGEGT.

The chain carries TRBV28 and TRBJ2-7; D might be TRBD2 (5 bases). Per germline, CDR1 MDHEN and CDR2 SYDVKM. V gave up 3 bases and J gave up 2 bases, with 8 bases separating them. The CDR3 sequence is 13 residues long. DNA of the CDR3: TGTGCCAGCAGTTTGCAGCGGCCCTACGAGCAGTACTTC. Translation gives CASSLQRPYEQYF.

This clonotype was observed a handful of times. This chain uses TRBV20-1 with TRBJ2-3, with D possibly matching TRBD2 (5 bases). Trimming left V 1 base short and J 2 bases short, with 7 bases between. The germline gives CDR1 DFQATT, CDR2 SNEGSKA (reference sequence). The CDR3 is made up of 13 amino acids. CDR3 nucleotide sequence: TGCAGTGCTAGAGGGACTTCCACAGATACGCAGTATTTT. This sequence encodes CSARGTSTDTQYF.

This clonotype was recorded at least ten times. The chain couples TRBV15 to TRBJ2-1, with D unclear. This CDR3 is 11 amino acids long. The V end was cut by 2 bases, the J end by 7 bases, with 3 bases between. Germline CDR1 LNHNV, CDR2 YYDKDF (reference sequence). The CDR3 nucleotides read TGTGCCACCAGCAGAAAAAATGAGCAGTTCTTC. This codes for CATSRKNEQFF.

A few counts support this clonotype. The genes are TRBV20-1 and TRBJ2-5; 11 nucleotides align to TRBD2. The length of the CDR3 is 16 residues. Losses at the gene ends were 2 bases for V and 6 bases for J; bases not matched to a gene: 11. CDR1 and CDR2 from the germline V gene are DFQATT and SNEGSKA (reference sequence). For the CDR3, the DNA is TGCAGTGCTAGATCGCGACTAGCGGGGCCGAGACAGACCCAGTACTTC. It codes for CSARSRLAGPRQTQYF.

This clonotype was detected many times. The chain carries TRBV5-6 and TRBJ2-3; a possible D gene is TRBD1 (6 bases). The CDR3 runs 14 residues. Germline values: CDR1 SGHDT, CDR2 YYEEEE. Trimming took off 3 bases at V and 2 bases at J, with 10 bases between the two ends. Here the CDR3 reads CASSYDRFTDTQYF. As DNA, the CDR3 is TGTGCCAGCAGCTACGACAGGTTCACAGATACGCAGTATTTT.

The rearrangement joins TRBV5-1 to TRBJ2-1; D assignment may be TRBD1 or TRBD2 (5 bases each). Between the trimmed V and J ends, which lost 3 bases and 9 bases, there was a span of 19 bases. Germline V lookup: CDR1 SGHRS, CDR2 YFSETQ. The CDR3 contains 15 residues. CDR3 loop: CASSWGEGPFSEQFF. The CDR3 region has the DNA TGCGCCAGCAGCTGGGGAGAGGGGCCCTTCAGTGAGCAGTTCTTC.

This clonotype was detected ten times or more. V is TRBV5-6 and J is TRBJ2-3, with D tentatively TRBD1 (5 bases). V shed 1 base and J shed 2 bases, with 11 bases lying between them. The CDR3 extends over 15 amino acids. Germline V CDR1 and CDR2: SGHDT, YYEEEE. CDR3: CASSLSPRATDTQYF. DNA of the CDR3: TGTGCCAGCAGCTTGTCCCCCAGGGCCACAGATACGCAGTATTTT. The full variable domain, rest sourced from reference TRBV5-6 and TRBJ2-3, is DAGVTQSPTHLIKTRGQQVTLRCSPKSGHDTVSWYQQALGQGPQFIFQYYEEEERQRGNFPDRFSGHQFPNYSSELNVNALLLGDSALYLCASSLSPRATDTQYFGPGTRLTVL.

The sample holds many counts of this clonotype. CDR3 sequence reads: CASSLLGTGELFF. The CDR3 bases are TGTGCCAGCAGTTTGTTAGGGACCGGGGAGCTGTTTTTT. The chain links TRBV12-3 or TRBV12-4 to TRBJ2-2, with D unresolved. CDR3 size: 13 residues. Trimming took 3 bases from V and 5 from J, leaving 7 bases between them.

This clonotype was observed a handful of times. This rearrangement joins TRBV28 to TRBJ1-6, with unresolved D. Germline loops: CDR1 MDHEN, CDR2 SYDVKM. The CDR3 loop spans 15 amino acids. Deletions cut 1 base from V and 7 bases from J, with 11 bases between. In DNA, the CDR3 is TGTGCCAGCAGTTTATTTCCCGGAGGAAATTCACCCCTCCACTTT. This gives the protein CASSLFPGGNSPLHF.

This clonotype showed up just a few times. The J gene is TRBJ1-2, the V gene TRBV18; D perhaps matches TRBD1 (5 bases). The CDR3 totals 13 residues. Trimming removed 2 bases from V and 4 bases from J, with 8 bases in between. CDR1 and CDR2 from the germline V gene are KGHSH and LQKENI. The CDR3 nucleotides read TGTGCCAGCTCACCAACCGACAGCTATGGCTACACCTTC. It specifies CASSPTDSYGYTF.

This clonotype was observed a handful of times. The chain couples TRBV7-6 to TRBJ1-2, with a weak D call TRBD1 (5 bases). Trimming stripped 5 bases from V and 3 bases from J, with 16 bases between. Germline V gene lookup returns CDR1 SGHVS and CDR2 FNYEAQ. CDR3 length equals 15 residues. The CDR3: CASSPGTAFYYGYTF. CDR3 nucleotides: TGTGCCAGCAGCCCCGGGACTGCCTTTTACTATGGCTACACCTTC.

The rearrangement links TRBV8-2 to TRBJ2-5; the table's D call of TRBD1 was not tested on the DNA. TRBV8-2 is an annotated pseudogene. The CDR3 is 13 residues long. This chain's CDR3 is CAMSPGGFETQYF. Written as DNA, the CDR3 is TGTGCCATGAGCCCTGGGGGCTTCGAGACCCAGTACTTC.

This clonotype was recorded a few times. V is TRBV4-3 and J is TRBJ1-5, with D possibly being TRBD1 (5 bases). CDR1 and CDR2 from the germline V gene are LGHNA and YSLEER. This CDR3 contains 14 residues. Trimming took 0 bases from V and 9 from J, leaving 12 bases between them. The CDR3 DNA reads as TGCGCCAGCAGCCAAGATAAGGGAAGGGGGCCCCAGCATTTT. Encoded protein: CASSQDKGRGPQHF.

The gene calls are TRBV5-1 and TRBJ2-3; 11 positions agree with TRBD2. V was clipped by 1 base and J by 8 bases; unmatched bases: 9. Germline V lookup: CDR1 SGHRS, CDR2 YFSETQ. The CDR3 has 16 residues. The CDR3 region is CASSLPTSGVVATQYF. The CDR3 coding sequence is TGCGCCAGCAGCTTGCCGACTAGCGGGGTTGTCGCTACGCAGTATTTT.

The chain recombines TRBV5-1 with TRBJ1-2; D remains unclear. Germline assignment: CDR1 SGHRS and CDR2 YFSETQ. This CDR3 region has 16 residues. V lost 0 bases, J lost 1 base, and 13 bases lay in between. In nucleotides, the CDR3 is TGCGCCAGCAGCTTGGTTGTCAAGGGAGATAACTATGGCTACACCTTC. This codes for CASSLVVKGDNYGYTF.

V and J are TRBV7-9 and TRBJ1-6; D is unclear. CDR3 size: 17 residues. V was clipped by 1 base and J by 0 bases, with 10 bases between them. In germline, CDR1 is SEHNR, CDR2 FQNEAQ (reference sequence). The CDR3 spells CASSLGIASSYNSPLHF. The CDR3, as DNA: TGTGCCAGCAGCTTAGGGATCGCGAGCTCCTATAATTCACCCCTCCACTTT.

This chain uses TRBV29-1 with TRBJ1-1; D perhaps matches TRBD1 (6 bases). The CDR3 length is 12 residues. Trimming left V 3 bases short and J 7 bases short, with 12 bases between. Germline V lookup: CDR1 SQVTM, CDR2 ANQGSEA. The CDR3 is CSVEMGASEAFF. The CDR3 DNA reads as TGCAGCGTTGAGATGGGGGCGAGTGAAGCTTTCTTT. The full variable domain, with the rest looked up from reference TRBV29-1 and TRBJ1-1, is SAVISQKPSRDICQRGTSLTIQCQVDSQVTMMFWYRQQPGQSLTLIATANQGSEATYESGFVIDKFPISRPNLTFSTLTVSNMSPEDSSIYLCSVEMGASEAFFGQGTRLTVV.